The 30 T cell receptor beta chains given below trace back to one sample, sequenced in a study of T cells after yellow fever vaccination. TCRdb reprocessed the 5' RACE reads via MiXCR and lists one record per CDR3 protein. The sample lists 300,000 to 400,000 distinct CDR3 sequences, around 8.1% seen once, with approximately 16% in the top ten. Sequencing used PBMCs, obtained around 45 days after the first yellow fever vaccination. Receptors originate from a man aged 18 to 29 who received the YFV17D yellow fever vaccine.

In its sample, this clonotype was seen a few times. The chain couples TRBV7-8 to TRBJ1-1, with D perhaps TRBD1 (5 bases). Trimming shortened V by 3 bases and J by 0 bases, and 11 bases separated the two germline ends. Germline lookup yields CDR1 SGHVS and CDR2 FQNEAQ. The CDR3 sequence is 15 residues long. The DNA of the CDR3 is TGTGCCAGCAGCTTCAGGGTCGGCATGAACACTGAAGCTTTCTTT. It translates to CASSFRVGMNTEAFF.

This clonotype was detected only once. The rearrangement links TRBV20-1 to TRBJ2-3; weak D call: TRBD2 (6 bases). The CDR3 totals 14 residues. V shed 3 bases and J shed 4 bases, with 14 bases lying between them. Germline CDR1 is DFQATT and CDR2 is SNEGSKA (reference sequence). CDR3 sequence: CSASPAGGPDTQYF. The CDR3 nucleotides read TGCAGTGCTAGTCCAGCGGGCGGGCCAGATACGCAGTATTTT.

This clonotype was picked up a small number of times. The chain links TRBV5-4 to TRBJ2-1; 9 bases match TRBD1. V gave up 1 base and J gave up 8 bases; unmatched junction bases: 1. CDR3 size: 13 residues. Per germline, CDR1 SGHNT and CDR2 YYREEE (reference sequence). The CDR3 bases are TGTGCCAGCAGCTTGCGGGACAGGGATGAGCAGTTCTTC. This sequence encodes CASSLRDRDEQFF.

This clonotype came up many times. V gene TRBV29-1 combines with J gene TRBJ1-1; D may be TRBD1 (6 bases). The CDR3 runs 12 residues. CDR1 is SQVTM, CDR2 ANQGSEA, per germline. The V end was cut by 7 bases, the J end by 0 bases, with 9 bases between. In DNA form, the CDR3 reads TGCAGCGCAAAGGGGGTGAACACTGAAGCTTTCTTT. Encoded protein: CSAKGVNTEAFF.

The rearrangement joins TRBV20-1 to TRBJ1-1, with a tentative D call TRBD1 (5 bases). Germline V CDR1 and CDR2: DFQATT, SNEGSKA (reference sequence). The CDR3 totals 11 residues. Trimming left V 6 bases short and J 7 bases short, with 12 bases between. The CDR3, as DNA: TGCAGTGCCCGCGCGGGACTTGAAGCTTTCTTT. Translated: CSARAGLEAFF.

This clonotype was detected only a few times. J is TRBJ2-3 and V is TRBV25-1, with 13 positions matching TRBD2. This CDR3 is 17 amino acids long. The V gene end was trimmed by 5 bases and the J gene end by 6 bases; junction bases not matched to a gene: 11. The V gene's germline CDR1 is MGHDK and CDR2 SYGVNS. CDR3 DNA sequence: TGTGCCAGCAGTTCCACAGGACTAGCGGGGGCCCGGGATACGCAGTATTTT. Translated: CASSSTGLAGARDTQYF.

There are a few counts of this clonotype. This chain links TRBV11-1 with TRBJ1-6; D gene uncertain. The CDR3 totals 14 residues. V lost 1 base to trimming and J lost 8 bases, with 9 bases between them. CDR1 and CDR2 (germline): SGHAT, FQDESV (reference sequence). CDR3 protein: CASSLDGNYSPLHF. As DNA, the CDR3 is TGTGCCAGCAGCTTAGACGGAAATTATTCACCCCTCCACTTT.

V gene TRBV7-9 combines with J gene TRBJ2-1, with 7 bases fitting TRBD1. Trimming at V came to 1 base and at J to 6 bases, leaving 6 bases not matched to a gene. There are 15 residues in the CDR3. Looked up from germline, CDR1 is SEHNR and CDR2 is FQNEAQ (reference sequence). The CDR3 loop reads CASSLVRGLVNEQFF. In nucleotides, the CDR3 is TGTGCCAGCAGCTTAGTAAGGGGGCTCGTCAATGAGCAGTTCTTC.

V and J are TRBV5-1 and TRBJ2-3, with 15 bases aligning to TRBD2. This CDR3 comprises 17 residues. The ends lost 4 bases at V and 2 bases at J; junction bases unmatched: 5. Germline CDR1 and CDR2: SGHRS and YFSETQ. In DNA form, the CDR3 reads TGCGCCAGCAGCCCCGGGACTAGCGGGGGGTCCACAGATACGCAGTATTTT. Amino acid sequence: CASSPGTSGGSTDTQYF.

This rearrangement joins TRBV5-1 to TRBJ2-3, with TRBD1 matching over 10 bases. The CDR3 is made up of 15 amino acids. V was pared by 4 bases and J by 2 bases, with 4 bases of the junction left unmatched. The germline CDR1 and CDR2 sequences are SGHRS and YFSETQ. The CDR3 region is CASSTGTGVTDTQYF. CDR3 sequence (DNA): TGCGCCAGCAGCACCGGGACAGGGGTCACAGATACGCAGTATTTT.

The table lists this clonotype with a few counts. This chain uses TRBV5-6 with TRBJ2-2, with D possibly being TRBD2 (5 bases). This CDR3 is built from 16 residues. From germline, CDR1 is SGHDT and CDR2 YYEEEE. V lost 6 bases and J 5 bases, leaving 20 bases between the germline ends. CDR3 protein: CASTPWRRIGTGELFF. DNA for the CDR3: TGTGCCAGCACCCCTTGGAGGAGAATAGGGACCGGGGAGCTGTTTTTT.

This clonotype was detected a few times. This chain uses TRBV5-1 with TRBJ1-4, with D maybe TRBD1 (6 bases). V was pared by 4 bases and J by 10 bases, with 20 bases between. This CDR3 has 15 residues. From germline, CDR1 is SGHRS and CDR2 YFSETQ. The CDR3 DNA reads TGCGCCAGCAGCCTTGGACAGTCCCGAATTGGAAAACTGTTTTTT. It translates to CASSLGQSRIGKLFF.

This clonotype was detected once. This rearrangement joins TRBV28 to TRBJ2-7, with 7 nucleotides matching TRBD2. From germline, CDR1 is MDHEN and CDR2 SYDVKM. The CDR3 runs 14 residues. CDR3 nucleotide sequence: TGTGCCAGCGGTGGGGGGGAATCGCGCTACGGGCAGTACGTC. Its protein product is CASGGGESRYGQYV.

The rearrangement uses TRBV11-3 and TRBJ2-3, with TRBD1 as a possible D gene (5 bases). V was trimmed by 5 bases and J by 9 bases, leaving 15 bases between them. The germline CDR1 and CDR2 sequences are SGHNT and YENEEA. The CDR3 is 13 amino acids. CDR3 loop: CASSRSDRETQYF. The DNA of the CDR3 is TGTGCCAGCAGCCGAAGTGACAGAGAGACGCAGTATTTT. The full variable domain, with the rest looked up from reference TRBV11-3 and TRBJ2-3, is EAGVVQSPRYKIIEKKQPVAFWCNPISGHNTLYWYLQNLGQGPELLIRYENEEAVDDSQLPKDRFSAERLKGVDSTLKIQPAELGDSAVYLCASSRSDRETQYFGPGTRLTVL.

CDR3 sequence: CASSSDRGDTQYF. DNA of the CDR3: TGTGCCAGCAGTAGTGACAGGGGAGATACGCAGTATTTT. This rearrangement joins TRBV2 to TRBJ2-3; 8 nucleotides line up with TRBD1. Germline V gene data show CDR1 as SNHLY and CDR2 as FYNNEI. The junction had 3 bases not matched to a gene; V was cut back by 5 bases and J by 5 bases. The CDR3 runs 13 residues.

The CDR3 region is CSVVGGPLGAKNIQYF. Here the CDR3 DNA reads TGCAGCGTTGTGGGGGGGCCATTGGGAGCCAAAAACATTCAGTACTTC. This chain joins TRBV29-1 and TRBJ2-4, with a tentative D call TRBD2 (7 bases). Germline loops: CDR1 SQVTM, CDR2 ANQGSEA. Trimming removed 4 bases from V and 0 bases from J, with 16 bases in between. CDR3 length: 16 amino acids.

This clonotype was seen a handful of times. The V and J genes are TRBV19 and TRBJ2-6; maybe TRBD2 (6 bases). V lost 4 bases and J 3 bases, leaving 13 bases between the germline ends. The CDR3 is 16 amino acids. Germline assignment: CDR1 LNHDA and CDR2 SQIVND (reference sequence). This chain's CDR3 is CASSTRAGLGANVLTF. The CDR3 coding sequence is TGTGCCAGTAGTACCCGGGCGGGACTTGGGGCCAACGTCCTGACTTTC.

The CDR3 reads CASSFGQGRQYF. CDR3 in DNA: TGTGCCAGCAGCTTTGGGCAGGGAAGGCAGTATTTT. The chain couples TRBV11-2 to TRBJ2-3; the D gene is possibly TRBD1 (5 bases). V gave up 3 bases and J gave up 11 bases, with 12 bases separating them. This CDR3 comprises 12 residues. Germline V gives CDR1 SGHAT, CDR2 FQNNGV.

The sample holds a few counts of this clonotype. The chain couples TRBV5-1 to TRBJ2-7; possible D gene TRBD1, 5 bases. Trimming took off 4 bases at V and 4 bases at J, with 9 bases between the two ends. This CDR3 contains 12 residues. Germline values: CDR1 SGHRS, CDR2 YFSETQ. CDR3 in amino acids: CASSPRAYEQYV. The CDR3 nucleotides are TGCGCCAGCAGCCCCAGGGCTTACGAGCAGTACGTC.

The V and J genes are TRBV6-2 or TRBV6-3 and TRBJ2-1; perhaps TRBD2 as D (6 bases). This CDR3 region has 15 residues. Trimming cost V 6 bases and J 8 bases, with 20 bases left between them. From germline, CDR1 is MNHEY and CDR2 SVGEGT. The CDR3 loop is CASSPRGSGNHEQFF. DNA of the CDR3: TGTGCCAGCAGCCCTCGGGGGTCCGGGAACCATGAGCAGTTCTTC.

The rearrangement uses TRBV9 and TRBJ1-2; TRBD1 aligns across 9 bases. CDR3 length: 15 amino acids. Germline V gives CDR1 SGDLS, CDR2 YYNGEE. The junction had 7 bases not matched to a gene; V was cut back by 2 bases and J by 5 bases. CDR3 in amino acids: CASSVRDRVGYGYTF. Written as DNA, the CDR3 is TGTGCCAGCAGCGTCCGGGACAGGGTAGGATATGGCTACACCTTC. Supplemented by reference TRBV9 and TRBJ1-2, the full variable domain reads DSGVTQTPKHLITATGQRVTLRCSPRSGDLSVYWYQQSLDQGLQFLIQYYNGEERAKGNILERFSAQQFPDLHSELNLSSLELGDSALYFCASSVRDRVGYGYTFGSGTRLTVV.

This clonotype was found many times. The chain is built from TRBV5-1 and TRBJ2-2, with 11 bases matching TRBD2. Germline V gene data show CDR1 as SGHRS and CDR2 as YFSETQ. The V and J ends lost 0 bases and 1 base, in that order; junction bases with no gene match: 2. This CDR3 region has 17 residues. DNA of the CDR3: TGCGCCAGCAGCTTGGCGACTAGCGGGGTGAACACCGGGGAGCTGTTTTTT. Its protein product is CASSLATSGVNTGELFF.

This clonotype was counted only a few times. The chain uses TRBV6-5 and TRBJ1-2; D possibly corresponds to TRBD1 (5 bases). The ends were cut back, 4 bases at V and 1 base at J, with 10 bases in the middle. Looked up from germline, CDR1 is MNHEY and CDR2 is SVGAGI. This CDR3 has 14 amino acids. CDR3 in amino acids: CASSSDRYNYGYTF. The CDR3 DNA reads TGTGCCAGCAGTTCAGACAGATATAACTATGGCTACACCTTC.

This clonotype was counted a few times. V gene TRBV5-1 combines with J gene TRBJ2-7, with 9 bases aligning to TRBD2. The CDR3 has 15 residues. CDR1 SGHRS and CDR2 YFSETQ come from the germline V gene. V was pared by 2 bases and J by 2 bases, with 5 bases of the junction left unmatched. Written as DNA, the CDR3 is TGCGCCAGCAGCTTTCTTGGCGGGGGGGCCTACGAGCAGTACTTC. It yields the protein CASSFLGGGAYEQYF.

This clonotype was detected only a few times. The chain couples TRBV6-2 or TRBV6-3 to TRBJ2-3, with D possibly called TRBD1 or TRBD2 (5 bases each). Germline V gene data show CDR1 as MNHEY and CDR2 as SVGEGT. With 6 bases removed from V and 4 bases from J, the gap between germline ends came to 14 bases. This CDR3 is built from 14 residues. This chain's CDR3 is CASRGRTRADTQYF. DNA of the CDR3: TGTGCCAGCAGGGGACGAACCAGGGCAGATACGCAGTATTTT.

This clonotype was seen more than once but under ten times. The chain joins TRBV6-5 to TRBJ1-1; D is unresolved. The CDR3 runs to 13 residues. Trimming removed 2 bases at V and 1 base at J, with 5 bases between. Germline values: CDR1 MNHEY, CDR2 SVGAGI. The CDR3 sequence: CASSYTSNTEAFF. The CDR3 DNA follows: TGTGCCAGCAGTTACACATCGAACACTGAAGCTTTCTTT.

V is TRBV5-1 and J is TRBJ2-1; 9 bases map to TRBD1. V lost 1 base and J lost 6; bases outside the gene matches: 5. Germline V gives CDR1 SGHRS, CDR2 YFSETQ. The CDR3 runs to 15 residues. In nucleotides, the CDR3 is TGCGCCAGCAGCTTGACAGGGGGCGAAGCCAATGAGCAGTTCTTC. Its translation: CASSLTGGEANEQFF.

This chain uses TRBV20-1 with TRBJ2-7, with 11 bases lining up with TRBD1. CDR3 length: 15 amino acids. Germline CDR1 is DFQATT and CDR2 is SNEGSKA (reference sequence). With V trimmed by 3 bases and J by 6 bases, 10 bases remained unmatched. CDR3 region: CSASLRTGGLGEQYV. CDR3 sequence (DNA): TGCAGTGCTAGTCTTAGGACAGGGGGCCTTGGCGAGCAGTACGTC.

V is TRBV5-1 and J is TRBJ2-7; 8 nucleotides agree with TRBD1. Per the germline V gene, CDR1 is SGHRS and CDR2 is YFSETQ. Trimming took 0 bases from V and 3 from J; bases not matched to a gene: 8. The CDR3 contains 16 residues. CDR3 nucleotide sequence: TGCGCCAGCAGCTTGGGGCAGGGGGCAAGAGTCTACGAGCAGTACGTC. As protein: CASSLGQGARVYEQYV.

The rearrangement joins TRBV7-6 to TRBJ2-1; D is possibly TRBD1 (6 bases). The CDR3 loop spans 13 amino acids. V was shortened by 5 bases and J by 6 bases, with 11 bases between the two germline ends. Germline CDR1 is SGHVS and CDR2 is FNYEAQ. CDR3 protein: CASSTGQLNEQFF. The DNA for the CDR3 is TGTGCCAGCAGCACCGGACAGCTCAATGAGCAGTTCTTC.